These T cell receptor beta chains were read from a single sample in a study of beta chain features in type 1 diabetes. Method: immunoSEQ multiplex PCR; TCRdb's copy keeps in-frame clones and lacks some. Among more than 300,000 clones listed, roughly 16% were seen once. Sequenced: naive CD4+ T cells from blood. The receptors were sampled from a woman between 18 and 29 years old in good health. Each CDR3 is given with its conserved first and last residue. Each record gives: CDR3 length, clone size, J gene, V gene, D gene, CDR3 protein, CDR3 DNA. The D gene is left open where the match is weak. Part of the rows lack a size; the others show once, few, many or a class for expanded clones.

16 | - | TRBJ2-4 | TRBV6-1 | - | CASSGLGEGAKNIQYF | TGTGCCAGCAGTGGGTTGGGAGAAGGGGCCAAAAACATTCAGTACTTC
16 | few | TRBJ2-7 | TRBV4-2 | TRBD2 | CASSQVAGAISYEQYF | TGTGCCAGCAGCCAAGTAGCGGGAGCTATCTCCTACGAGCAGTACTTC
16 | - | TRBJ2-2 | TRBV11-2 | TRBD1 | CASSQGQGPNTGELFF | TGTGCCAGCAGCCAGGGACAGGGCCCGAACACCGGGGAGCTGTTTTTT
12 | few | TRBJ2-3 | TRBV7-9 | TRBD1 | CASSLVPGDSTF | TGTGCCAGCAGCTTAGTCCCCGGGGACAGCACTTTT
16 | - | TRBJ1-5 | TRBV30 | - | CAWSAVRGGGNQPQHF | TGTGCCTGGAGTGCAGTAAGGGGCGGAGGCAATCAGCCCCAGCATTTT
16 | - | TRBJ2-7 | TRBV2 | TRBD2 | CASSVALAGLSYEQYF | TGTGCCAGCAGTGTTGCGCTAGCGGGACTCTCATACGAGCAGTACTTC
12 | few | TRBJ2-3 | TRBV28 | - | CASRRRENTQYF | TGTGCCAGCAGAAGAAGAGAAAATACGCAGTATTTT
15 | - | TRBJ1-5 | TRBV18 | - | CASSSRQDRNQPQHF | TGTGCCAGCTCATCCCGACAGGACCGCAATCAGCCCCAGCATTTT
11 | few | TRBJ2-7 | TRBV28 | - | CASRDFHEQYF | TGTGCCAGCCGGGATTTCCACGAGCAGTACTTC
15 | few | TRBJ2-4 | TRBV5-1 | - | CASSFGGQRGNIQYF | TGCGCCAGCAGCTTCGGAGGCCAGAGAGGAAACATTCAGTACTTC
12 | few | TRBJ2-1 | TRBV29-1 | TRBD1 | CSVDRGGNEQFF | TGCAGCGTAGACAGGGGGGGGAATGAGCAGTTCTTC
14 | few | TRBJ2-1 | TRBV6-5 | TRBD1 | CASSPGQGYNEQFF | TGTGCCAGCAGTCCGGGACAGGGATACAATGAGCAGTTCTTC
16 | few | TRBJ2-6 | TRBV4-1 | - | CASSQESRSGANVLTF | TGCGCCAGCAGCCAAGAGTCGAGGTCGGGGGCCAACGTCCTGACTTTC
14 | - | TRBJ1-1 | TRBV5-4 | TRBD1 | CASSRGQPNTEAFF | TGTGCCAGCAGCCGGGGACAGCCGAACACTGAAGCTTTCTTT
16 | few | TRBJ2-7 | TRBV6-6 | TRBD1 | CASSYLGQGARYEQYF | TGTGCCAGCAGTTACCTTGGACAGGGGGCGCGATACGAGCAGTACTTC
14 | - | TRBJ2-5 | TRBV21-1 | - | CASSKGAYEETQYF | TGTGCCAGCAGCAAAGGAGCTTACGAGGAGACCCAGTACTTC
13 | few | TRBJ1-2 | TRBV29-1 | TRBD1 | CSVSDRAPYGYTF | TGCAGCGTTTCGGACAGGGCTCCATATGGCTACACCTTC
13 | few | TRBJ2-7 | TRBV29-1 | TRBD2 | CSVGTSGTYEQYF | TGCAGCGTGGGGACTAGCGGGACCTACGAGCAGTACTTC
14 | - | TRBJ2-7 | TRBV11-2 | TRBD2 | CASSFSRGGDEQYF | TGTGCCAGCAGCTTTAGCCGGGGAGGGGACGAGCAGTACTTC
15 | - | TRBJ2-1 | TRBV5-1 | TRBD2 | CASSPSGSSYNEQFF | TGCGCCAGCAGCCCCAGCGGGAGCTCCTACAATGAGCAGTTCTTC
16 | - | TRBJ2-7 | TRBV19 | TRBD1 | CASSMIGDRSAYEQYF | TGTGCCAGTAGTATGATCGGGGACAGGTCAGCCTACGAGCAGTACTTC
15 | - | TRBJ2-7 | TRBV11-2 | - | CASRDPGTQRYEQYF | TGTGCCAGCAGAGACCCCGGGACTCAACGCTACGAGCAGTACTTC
14 | - | TRBJ1-2 | TRBV28 | - | CASTLSGLNYGYTF | TGTGCCAGCACTTTGTCTGGACTGAACTATGGCTACACCTTC
15 | few | TRBJ2-7 | TRBV19 | TRBD1 | CASSLPGQGKHEQYF | TGTGCCAGTAGTTTACCGGGACAGGGTAAGCACGAGCAGTACTTC
16 | - | TRBJ2-4 | TRBV28 | TRBD1 | CASSSSPRTGKNIQYF | TGTGCCAGCAGTTCTTCCCCCCGGACAGGCAAAAACATTCAGTACTTC
14 | - | TRBJ2-3 | TRBV9 | TRBD2 | CASSGLAYTDTQYF | TGTGCCAGCAGCGGACTAGCTTACACAGATACGCAGTATTTT
15 | few | TRBJ2-5 | TRBV18 | TRBD2 | CASSPQGGPQETQYF | TGTGCCAGCTCACCACAGGGAGGGCCTCAAGAGACCCAGTACTTC
17 | few | TRBJ1-5 | TRBV30 | TRBD1 | CAWTIRTGKKGNQPQHF | TGTGCCTGGACCATCCGGACAGGGAAAAAGGGCAATCAGCCCCAGCATTTT
16 | few | TRBJ2-1 | TRBV6-1 | TRBD1 | CASSEAFRDRAWEQFF | TGTGCCAGCAGTGAAGCATTCCGGGACAGGGCTTGGGAGCAGTTCTTC
15 | - | TRBJ1-5 | TRBV28 | TRBD1 | CASSLYRTGDQPQHF | TGTGCCAGCAGTTTATATAGGACAGGGGATCAGCCCCAGCATTTT
15 | few | TRBJ1-5 | TRBV18 | - | CASSPGGQFNQPQHF | TGTGCCAGCTCACCAGGCGGACAGTTCAATCAGCCCCAGCATTTT
15 | few | TRBJ2-2 | TRBV5-4 | TRBD2 | CASSFLAGATGELFF | TGTGCCAGCAGCTTCCTAGCGGGAGCCACCGGGGAGCTGTTTTTT
13 | - | TRBJ2-7 | TRBV6-5 | - | CATLETVTYEQYF | TGTGCCACCTTGGAGACAGTCACCTACGAGCAGTACTTC
18 | - | TRBJ2-7 | TRBV27 | TRBD2 | CASSRTRMGLAGGREQYF | TGTGCCAGCAGCCGAACCCGGATGGGACTAGCGGGAGGACGGGAGCAGTACTTC
13 | - | TRBJ1-5 | TRBV2 | TRBD1 | CATTGDSNQPQHF | TGTGCCACCACAGGGGATAGCAATCAGCCCCAGCATTTT
9 | - | TRBJ1-2 | TRBV20-1 | - | CTAPGGYTF | TGCACCGCCCCGGGGGGCTACACCTTC
15 | few | TRBJ2-1 | TRBV7-7 | TRBD2 | CASSLERTSGSEQFF | TGTGCCAGCAGCTTAGAAAGGACTAGCGGGAGTGAGCAGTTCTTC
13 | few | TRBJ2-7 | TRBV30 | - | CAWSRRGGYEQYF | TGTGCCTGGAGTCGGCGGGGAGGTTACGAGCAGTACTTC
15 | few | TRBJ2-4 | TRBV7-9 | - | CASSFDFVAKNIQYF | TGTGCCAGCAGCTTCGACTTCGTAGCCAAAAACATTCAGTACTTC
13 | few | TRBJ2-2 | TRBV28 | - | CASSLWAAGELFF | TGTGCCAGCAGTTTATGGGCGGCCGGGGAGCTGTTTTTT
12 | - | TRBJ2-5 | TRBV7-2 | - | CASTDIQETQYF | TGTGCCAGCACCGACATCCAAGAGACCCAGTACTTC
15 | few | TRBJ1-1 | TRBV19 | - | CASSSHPGQATEAFF | TGTGCCAGTAGTTCCCATCCGGGACAAGCCACTGAAGCTTTCTTT
15 | - | TRBJ2-2 | TRBV6-6 | TRBD1 | CASSRDRGRTGELFF | TGTGCCAGCAGCCGAGACAGGGGGCGGACCGGGGAGCTGTTTTTT
14 | few | TRBJ1-5 | TRBV19 | TRBD1 | CASSQTGGRQPQHF | TGTGCCAGTAGCCAGACAGGGGGCAGACAGCCCCAGCATTTT
13 | few | TRBJ2-1 | TRBV30 | TRBD2 | CAWSGGLAGVGFF | TGTGCCTGGAGTGGAGGACTAGCGGGGGTCGGGTTCTTC
12 | few | TRBJ2-3 | TRBV2 | - | CASSETGFTQYF | TGTGCCAGCAGCGAGACCGGGTTTACGCAGTATTTT